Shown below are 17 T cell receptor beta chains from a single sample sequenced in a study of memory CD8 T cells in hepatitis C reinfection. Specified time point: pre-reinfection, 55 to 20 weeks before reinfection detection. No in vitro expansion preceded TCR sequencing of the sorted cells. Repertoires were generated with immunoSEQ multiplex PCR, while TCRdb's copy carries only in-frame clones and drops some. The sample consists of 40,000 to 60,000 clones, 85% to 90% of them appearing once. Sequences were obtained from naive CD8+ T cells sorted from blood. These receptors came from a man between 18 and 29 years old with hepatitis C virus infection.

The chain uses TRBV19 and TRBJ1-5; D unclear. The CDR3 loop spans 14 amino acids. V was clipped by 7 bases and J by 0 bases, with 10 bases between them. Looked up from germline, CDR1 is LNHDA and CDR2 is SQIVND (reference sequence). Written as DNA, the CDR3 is TGTGCCAGTAACCCCGGGGTTAGCAATCAGCCCCAGCATTTT. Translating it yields CASNPGVSNQPQHF.

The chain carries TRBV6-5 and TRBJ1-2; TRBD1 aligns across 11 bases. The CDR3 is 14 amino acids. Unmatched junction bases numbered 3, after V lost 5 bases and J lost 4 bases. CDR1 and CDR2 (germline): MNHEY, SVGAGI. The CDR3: CASSRTGGGYGYTF. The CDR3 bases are TGTGCCAGCAGTAGGACAGGGGGCGGCTATGGCTACACCTTC.

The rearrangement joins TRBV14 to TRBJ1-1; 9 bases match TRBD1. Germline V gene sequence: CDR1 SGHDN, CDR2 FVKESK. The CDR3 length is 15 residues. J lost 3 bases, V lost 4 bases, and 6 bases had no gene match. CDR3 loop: CASSPFRQGDTEAFF. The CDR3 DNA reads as TGTGCCAGCAGCCCCTTCCGACAGGGGGACACTGAAGCTTTCTTT.

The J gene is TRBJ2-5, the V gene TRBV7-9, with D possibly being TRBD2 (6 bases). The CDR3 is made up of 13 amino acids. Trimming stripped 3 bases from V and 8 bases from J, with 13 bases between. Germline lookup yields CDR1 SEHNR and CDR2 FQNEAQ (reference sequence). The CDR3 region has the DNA TGTGCCAGCAGCTTCGGGGGAATAGACACCCAGTACTTC. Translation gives CASSFGGIDTQYF. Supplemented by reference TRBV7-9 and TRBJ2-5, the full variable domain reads DTGVSQNPRHKITKRGQNVTFRCDPISEHNRLYWYRQTLGQGPEFLTYFQNEAQLEKSRLLSDRFSAERPKGSFSTLEIQRTEQGDSAMYLCASSFGGIDTQYFGPGTRLLVL.

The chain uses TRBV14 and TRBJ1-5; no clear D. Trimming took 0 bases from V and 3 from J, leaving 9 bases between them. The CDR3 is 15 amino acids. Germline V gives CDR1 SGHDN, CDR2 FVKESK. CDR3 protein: CASSQDRITNQPQHF. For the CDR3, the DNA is TGTGCCAGCAGCCAAGACAGAATTACCAATCAGCCCCAGCATTTT.

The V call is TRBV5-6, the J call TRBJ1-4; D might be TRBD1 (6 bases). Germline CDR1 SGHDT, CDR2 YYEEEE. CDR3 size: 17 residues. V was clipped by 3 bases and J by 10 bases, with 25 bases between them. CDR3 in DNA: TGTGCCAGCAGCTCGATAAAGGTCATGCAGGGGATTGGAAAACTGTTTTTT. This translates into CASSSIKVMQGIGKLFF.

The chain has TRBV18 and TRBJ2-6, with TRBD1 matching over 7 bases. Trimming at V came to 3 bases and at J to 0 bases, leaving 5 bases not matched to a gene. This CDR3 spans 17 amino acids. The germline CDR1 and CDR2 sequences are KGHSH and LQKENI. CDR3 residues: CASSPQDRDSGANVLTF. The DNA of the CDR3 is TGTGCCAGCTCACCTCAAGACAGGGACTCTGGGGCCAACGTCCTGACTTTC.

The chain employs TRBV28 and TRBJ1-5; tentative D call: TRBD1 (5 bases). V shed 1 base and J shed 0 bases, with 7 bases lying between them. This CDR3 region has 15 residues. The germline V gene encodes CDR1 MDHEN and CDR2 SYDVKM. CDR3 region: CASSLLTASNQPQHF. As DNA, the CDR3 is TGTGCCAGCAGTTTATTGACAGCTAGCAATCAGCCCCAGCATTTT.

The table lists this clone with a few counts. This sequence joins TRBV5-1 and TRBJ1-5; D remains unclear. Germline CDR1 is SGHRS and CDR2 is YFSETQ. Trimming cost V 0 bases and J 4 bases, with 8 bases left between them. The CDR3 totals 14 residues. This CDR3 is CASSLESGNQPQHF. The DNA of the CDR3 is TGCGCCAGCAGCTTGGAATCGGGGAATCAGCCCCAGCATTTT.

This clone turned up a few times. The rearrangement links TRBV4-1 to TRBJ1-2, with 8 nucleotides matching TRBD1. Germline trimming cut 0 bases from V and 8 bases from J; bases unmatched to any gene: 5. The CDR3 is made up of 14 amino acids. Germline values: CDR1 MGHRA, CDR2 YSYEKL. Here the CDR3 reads CASSQDRTGWGYTF. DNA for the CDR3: TGCGCCAGCAGCCAAGATAGGACAGGGTGGGGCTACACCTTC.

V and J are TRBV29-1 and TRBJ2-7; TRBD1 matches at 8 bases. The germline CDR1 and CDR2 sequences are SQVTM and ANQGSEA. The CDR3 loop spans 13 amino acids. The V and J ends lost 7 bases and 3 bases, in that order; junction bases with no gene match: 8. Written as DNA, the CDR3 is TGCAGCGCGGGGATGGGACAGGACTACGAGCAGTACTTC. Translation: CSAGMGQDYEQYF.

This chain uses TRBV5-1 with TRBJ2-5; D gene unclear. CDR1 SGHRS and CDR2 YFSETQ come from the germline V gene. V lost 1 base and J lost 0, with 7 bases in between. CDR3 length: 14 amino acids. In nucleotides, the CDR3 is TGCGCCAGCAGCTTGTGGCGGTACCAAGAGACCCAGTACTTC. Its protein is CASSLWRYQETQYF.

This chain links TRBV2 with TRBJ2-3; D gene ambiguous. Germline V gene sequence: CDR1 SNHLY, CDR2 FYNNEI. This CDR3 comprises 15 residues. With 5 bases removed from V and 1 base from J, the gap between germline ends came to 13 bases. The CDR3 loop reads CASSNHRSGTDTQYF. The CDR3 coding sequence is TGTGCCAGCAGTAACCACAGATCGGGCACAGATACGCAGTATTTT.

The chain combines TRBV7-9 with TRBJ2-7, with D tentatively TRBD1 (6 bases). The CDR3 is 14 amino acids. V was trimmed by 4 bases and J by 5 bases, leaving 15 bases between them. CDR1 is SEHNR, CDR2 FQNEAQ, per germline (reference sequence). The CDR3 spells CASSSTGTPHEQYF. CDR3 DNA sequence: TGTGCCAGCAGCTCGACAGGTACTCCACACGAGCAGTACTTC.

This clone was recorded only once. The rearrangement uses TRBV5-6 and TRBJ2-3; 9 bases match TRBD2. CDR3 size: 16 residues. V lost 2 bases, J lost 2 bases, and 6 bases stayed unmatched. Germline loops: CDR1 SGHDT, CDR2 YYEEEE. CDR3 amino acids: CASSFGASGDTDTQYF. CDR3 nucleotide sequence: TGTGCCAGCAGCTTCGGGGCTAGCGGGGACACAGATACGCAGTATTTT.

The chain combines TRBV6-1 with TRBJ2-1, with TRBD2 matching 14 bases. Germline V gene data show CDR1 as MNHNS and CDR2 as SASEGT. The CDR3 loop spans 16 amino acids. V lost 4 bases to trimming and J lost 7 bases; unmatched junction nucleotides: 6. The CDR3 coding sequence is TGTGCCAGCAGTGGGACTAGCGGGGGGTTCTGGAATGAGCAGTTCTTC. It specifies CASSGTSGGFWNEQFF.

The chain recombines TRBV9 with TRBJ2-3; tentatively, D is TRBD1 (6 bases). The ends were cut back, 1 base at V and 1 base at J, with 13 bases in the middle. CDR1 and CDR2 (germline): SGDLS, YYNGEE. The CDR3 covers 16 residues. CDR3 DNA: TGTGCCAGCAGCGTATCAGGGGCAGGGGGCACAGATACGCAGTATTTT. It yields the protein CASSVSGAGGTDTQYF.